This entry lists 18 T cell receptor beta chains sequenced from one sample in a study of CD4 T cells in relation to SARS-CoV-2 and coronaviruses. The assay was immunoSEQ multiplex PCR, and TCRdb's table has in-frame clones only and misses some. The table records tens of thousands of clones, approximately 84% of them present only once. These receptors are not linked to any known antigen. The sample consisted of naive CD4+ T cells from PBMCs, cultured in vitro. Described subset: naive CD4+ T cells isolated by negative enrichment. These receptors all stem from an adult with COVID-19.

This clone is a singleton in its sample. The chain links TRBV11-2 to TRBJ2-5, with a possible D match to TRBD2 (8 bases). The germline V gene encodes CDR1 SGHAT and CDR2 FQNNGV. The CDR3 spans 18 residues. V was shortened by 2 bases and J by 4 bases, with 23 bases between the two germline ends. CDR3 region: CASSLILQREQGGETQYF. CDR3 coding DNA: TGTGCCAGCAGCTTAATATTACAGCGGGAGCAGGGGGGAGAGACCCAGTACTTC.

The rearrangement uses TRBV7-9 and TRBJ1-6; D is possibly TRBD1 (6 bases). The germline V gene encodes CDR1 SEHNR and CDR2 FQNEAQ (reference sequence). V was cut by 4 bases and J by 7 bases, with 11 bases left in between. CDR3 length equals 14 residues. The CDR3 spells CASSSGQQNSPLHF. The CDR3 coding sequence is TGTGCCAGCAGCTCCGGACAGCAAAATTCACCCCTCCACTTT.

This chain links TRBV5-1 with TRBJ2-7, with D possibly matching TRBD1 (9 bases). Trimming cost V 4 bases and J 3 bases, with 26 bases left between them. The length of the CDR3 is 18 residues. CDR1 and CDR2 from the germline V gene are SGHRS and YFSETQ. The CDR3 loop is CASSQDRGRSGRRYEQYF. Here the CDR3 DNA reads TGCGCCAGCAGCCAGGACAGGGGCCGGAGCGGGAGACGCTACGAGCAGTACTTC.

This chain uses TRBV7-8 with TRBJ2-5; D is tentatively TRBD1 or TRBD2 (5 bases each). CDR3 length equals 13 residues. Trimming shortened V by 8 bases and J by 2 bases, and 12 bases separated the two germline ends. Germline loops: CDR1 SGHVS, CDR2 FQNEAQ. This CDR3 reads CASGRDHQETQYF. In DNA, the CDR3 is TGTGCCAGCGGCCGGGACCATCAAGAGACCCAGTACTTC. Together with reference TRBV7-8 and TRBJ2-5, the CDR3 gives the full variable domain: GAGVSQSPRYKVAKRGQDVALRCDPISGHVSLFWYQQALGQGPEFLTYFQNEAQLDKSGLPSDRFFAERPEGSVSTLKIQRTQQEDSAVYLCASGRDHQETQYFGPGTRLLVL.

This clone has a handful of counts. The V and J genes are TRBV7-3 and TRBJ1-2; no clear D. CDR3 length equals 13 residues. Trimming left V 1 base short and J 7 bases short, with 10 bases between. Germline lookup yields CDR1 SGHTA and CDR2 FQGTGA. CDR3 sequence: CASSLMGWGGYTF. Written as DNA, the CDR3 is TGTGCCAGCAGCTTAATGGGTTGGGGTGGCTACACCTTC. Full variable domain (missing parts from reference TRBV7-3 and TRBJ1-2): GAGVSQTPSNKVTEKGKYVELRCDPISGHTALYWYRQSLGQGPEFLIYFQGTGAADDSGLPNDRFFAVRPEGSVSTLKIQRTERGDSAVYLCASSLMGWGGYTFGSGTRLTVV.

The genes are TRBV14 and TRBJ2-7, with 8 bases lining up with TRBD2. V trimming: 2 bases; J trimming: 5 bases; junction bases outside the gene matches: 11. Germline CDR1 and CDR2: SGHDN and FVKESK. The CDR3 sequence is 16 residues long. The CDR3 reads CASSQRRRTSFDEQYF. Here the CDR3 DNA reads TGTGCCAGCAGCCAACGGAGGCGGACTAGCTTCGACGAGCAGTACTTC.

CDR3 DNA: TGTGCCAGCAGTGAAACCCCGGACAGGGACAAAAACATTCAGTACTTC. Translated: CASSETPDRDKNIQYF. This sequence joins TRBV25-1 and TRBJ2-4, with 8 bases lining up with TRBD1. V gave up 2 bases and J gave up 3 bases; unmatched junction bases: 6. Germline CDR1 and CDR2: MGHDK and SYGVNS. This CDR3 has 16 residues.

The chain uses TRBV10-3 and TRBJ2-7, with 7 positions matching TRBD2. Germline-derived CDR1 and CDR2 are ENHRY and SYGVKD. Trimming at V came to 2 bases and at J to 1 base, leaving 2 bases not matched to a gene. This CDR3 contains 14 residues. The CDR3 region has the DNA TGTGCCATCAGTGAGGATAGCGGGTCCTACGAGCAGTACTTC. Encoded protein: CAISEDSGSYEQYF.

This chain connects TRBV30 to TRBJ2-1; D might be TRBD1 or TRBD2, each matching 6 bases. The V and J ends lost 4 bases and 10 bases respectively, with 20 bases between them. The CDR3 runs to 14 residues. The germline CDR1 and CDR2 sequences are GTSNPN and SVGIG (reference sequence). CDR3 sequence: CAWNKGEALAEQFF. The CDR3 DNA reads as TGTGCCTGGAACAAGGGGGAGGCATTAGCCGAGCAGTTCTTC.

The V and J genes are TRBV5-1 and TRBJ2-5; 10 nucleotides align to TRBD1. The CDR3 covers 16 residues. V was clipped by 0 bases and J by 8 bases; unmatched bases: 10. Germline CDR1 SGHRS, CDR2 YFSETQ. The CDR3 DNA is TGCGCCAGCAGCTTGGCCAGGGGACAGGGGACTTATACCCAGTACTTC. Its protein product is CASSLARGQGTYTQYF. The entire variable domain, with the rest obtained from reference TRBV5-1 and TRBJ2-5, is as follows: KAGVTQTPRYLIKTRGQQVTLSCSPISGHRSVSWYQQTPGQGLQFLFEYFSETQRNKGNFPGRFSGRQFSNSRSEMNVSTLELGDSALYLCASSLARGQGTYTQYFGPGTRLLVL.

The chain has TRBV7-8 and TRBJ2-3; D is undetermined. Germline CDR1 and CDR2: SGHVS and FQNEAQ. The CDR3 is 15 residues long. V dropped 0 bases and J dropped 5 bases, with 12 bases sitting between them. The CDR3 protein is CASSLAYPGLDTQYF. The CDR3, as DNA: TGTGCCAGCAGCTTAGCCTACCCCGGGTTAGATACGCAGTATTTT.

The chain has TRBV6-5 and TRBJ1-5; D gene unclear. The CDR3 loop spans 15 amino acids. Trimming pared 5 bases from V and 4 bases from J, leaving 15 bases between. Germline-derived CDR1 and CDR2 are MNHEY and SVGAGI. The CDR3 is CASSRTGPLNQPQHF. CDR3 in DNA: TGTGCCAGCAGTAGGACGGGTCCCCTTAATCAGCCCCAGCATTTT.

The chain uses TRBV27 and TRBJ2-5, with TRBD1 identical over 9 bases. The CDR3 contains 13 residues. V gave up 9 bases and J gave up 5 bases; unmatched junction bases: 7. CDR1 MNHEY and CDR2 SMNVEV come from the germline V gene (reference sequence). The CDR3 DNA reads as TGTGCCAGAAATTACAGGGGGCTGGAGACCCAGTACTTC. Translation gives CARNYRGLETQYF.

The chain links TRBV4-1 to TRBJ2-1; D perhaps matches TRBD2 (5 bases). Trimming removed 0 bases at V and 7 bases at J, with 13 bases between. In germline, CDR1 is MGHRA, CDR2 YSYEKL. The CDR3 is made up of 15 amino acids. The DNA for the CDR3 is TGCGCCAGCAGCCAAGATCAATTCCCGGGGAATGAGCAGTTCTTC. Protein product: CASSQDQFPGNEQFF.

The chain has TRBV18 and TRBJ2-7; unclear D gene. The CDR3 spans 17 residues. CDR1 KGHSH and CDR2 LQKENI come from the germline V gene. Trimming shortened V by 6 bases and J by 0 bases, and 21 bases separated the two germline ends. The CDR3 DNA reads as TGTGCCAGCTCCCCCACCGGTTTTTTTTCCCCCTCCTACGAGCAGTACTTC. It codes for CASSPTGFFSPSYEQYF.

V is TRBV13 and J is TRBJ1-3; perhaps TRBD1 as D (5 bases). The CDR3 is made up of 18 amino acids. CDR1 PRHDT and CDR2 FYEKMQ come from the germline V gene (reference sequence). Trimming shortened V by 2 bases and J by 0 bases, and 17 bases separated the two germline ends. The CDR3 DNA is TGTGCCAGCAGCTTAAAGGGGAGGGGCGATCCCTCTGGAAACACCATATATTTT. Protein sequence: CASSLKGRGDPSGNTIYF. The full variable domain, in which reference TRBV13 and TRBJ1-3 provide the parts outside the CDR3, is AAGVIQSPRHLIKEKRETATLKCYPIPRHDTVYWYQQGPGQDPQFLISFYEKMQSDKGSIPDRFSAQQFSDYHSELNMSSLELGDSALYFCASSLKGRGDPSGNTIYFGEGSWLTVV.

V and J are TRBV3-1 (or the pseudogene TRBV3-2) and TRBJ2-7, with D possibly TRBD2 on 7 matching bases. The V end lost 4 bases, the J end lost 6 bases, and 19 bases lay between the germline ends. The CDR3 covers 15 residues. Germline V gives CDR1 LGHDT, CDR2 YNNKEL (reference sequence). CDR3 coding DNA: TGTGCCAGCAGCCCTCAAAGGAGGGGGGGTTTCGAGCAGTACTTC. Encoded protein: CASSPQRRGGFEQYF.

This clone was recorded once. The chain recombines TRBV9 with TRBJ2-1; D not certain. Germline CDR1 SGDLS, CDR2 YYNGEE. The CDR3 contains 13 residues. The V and J ends lost 0 bases and 5 bases respectively, with 6 bases between them. The CDR3 DNA reads TGTGCCAGCAGCGTAGTTCAGGACAATGAGCAGTTCTTC. It translates to CASSVVQDNEQFF.